This T cell receptor beta chain emerged from a study of blood T cell repertoires in COVID-19. Clones were read by immunoSEQ multiplex PCR, and TCRdb kept only the in-frame ones, dropping some. The sample has roughly 250,000 clones, approximately 91% seen once. Germline lookup yields CDR1 MRHNA and CDR2 SNTAGT. The CDR3 length is 15 residues. J lost 2 bases, V lost 7 bases, and 10 bases had no gene match. The TCR was taken from a woman in her 30s with acute or convalescent COVID-19. The sample consisted of peripheral blood. The J gene is TRBJ1-2, the V gene TRBV6-4; TRBD1 matches at 7 bases. CDR3 sequence (DNA): TGTGCCAGCAAAACCGACAGGGCGGTAAACTATGGCTACACCTTC. Protein: CASKTDRAVNYGYTF.